Here is one TCR beta chain with its context. This specimen belongs to a study of blood T cell repertoires in COVID-19. Across the study: The analysed material was cDNA or gDNA that came from T cells, B-cell-depleted T cells, or PBMCs.

Ages ranged from roughly 18 to 100 years, with residence in around 24 US areas. Symptom resolution, clearance, or two negative PCRs marked the recovered donors of Cohort 3. The data were produced by immunoSEQ multiplex PCR, yet TCRdb's version contains in-frame clones alone and is incomplete. The data contain over 250,000 clones, around 90% of them singletons. This sequence originates from a woman aged 25 to 45 who had recovered from COVID-19. Sequencing was performed on PBMCs or T cells enriched from blood (not recorded which).

The CDR3 nucleotides read TGTGCCAGCAGCCAACCCCCGGGACTAGCGGCATCCTACGAGCAGTACTTC. This sequence encodes CASSQPPGLAASYEQYF. V is TRBV14 and J is TRBJ2-7; TRBD2 agrees at 11 bases. Germline V CDR1 and CDR2: SGHDN, FVKESK. V lost 2 bases to trimming and J lost 1 base; unmatched junction nucleotides: 7. The CDR3 covers 17 residues. The whole variable domain, filled in from reference TRBV14 and TRBJ2-7, reads EAGVTQFPSHSVIEKGQTVTLRCDPISGHDNLYWYRRVMGKEIKFLLHFVKESKQDESGMPNNRFLAERTGGTYSTLKVQPAELEDSGVYFCASSQPPGLAASYEQYFGPGTRLTVT.